This record covers a single T cell receptor (beta chain). Its target is unknown. This specimen belongs to a study of regulatory T cells in long-lasting Graves disease. Study-level information: Persistent cases took antithyroid drugs over 5 years and stayed TSH receptor antibody positive. Findings of the study overall: TCR diversity in persistent Graves' patients was below that of newly diagnosed ones.

V lost 0 bases and J 0 bases, leaving 9 bases between the germline ends. CDR1 KGHSH and CDR2 LQKENI come from the germline V gene. The CDR3 length is 16 residues. TCR beta libraries were built with iRepertoire HTBI primers and Arm-PCR of CDR3 regions. MiXCR, applied by TCRdb to the multiplex PCR reads, yields one record per CDR3 protein. Of 310,000 or so distinct CDR3 sequences listed, about 19% were seen once; the top ten hold less than 30%. Time point reported: persistent/refractory GD, antithyroid drugs over 5 years with positive TRAb. PBMC-derived RNA was used for the TCR library. This sequence was found in a female donor with Graves disease. Sequencing used peripheral blood mononuclear cells (PBMCs), obtained when the disease was refractory, from a patient treated with antithyroid drugs. This chain links TRBV18 with TRBJ1-3; D gene ambiguous. The CDR3 loop is CASSPPNIRSGNTIYF. As DNA, the CDR3 is TGTGCCAGCTCACCACCGAACATTCGCTCTGGAAACACCATATATTTT.